This entry lists 13 T cell receptor beta chains sequenced from one sample in a study of blood T cell repertoires in COVID-19. TCRdb's table, derived via immunoSEQ multiplex PCR, lists solely in-frame clones and lacks some. The sample contains 450,000 or so clones, approximately 90% of which appear only once. Material: peripheral blood. These receptors were taken from a young man with COVID-19, enrolled during active disease.

The gene calls are TRBV5-4 and TRBJ2-5, with 8 bases matching TRBD2. The CDR3 sequence is 16 residues long. V was clipped by 5 bases and J by 5 bases; unmatched bases: 14. Germline V gives CDR1 SGHNT, CDR2 YYREEE (reference sequence). This chain's CDR3 is CASSHLQGGRHETQYF. Here the CDR3 DNA reads TGTGCCAGCAGTCATCTCCAGGGCGGGAGGCACGAGACCCAGTACTTC.

The V call is TRBV5-8, the J call TRBJ2-7; no firm D call. Deletions cut 2 bases from V and 3 bases from J, with 12 bases between. Germline V gene sequence: CDR1 SGHTS, CDR2 YDEGEE. This CDR3 region has 14 residues. The CDR3 reads CASSFRSRGYEQYF. The CDR3 DNA is TGTGCCAGCAGCTTTCGTTCGAGAGGCTACGAGCAGTACTTC. Based on the CDR3 plus reference TRBV5-8 and TRBJ2-7, the full variable domain is EAGVTQSPTHLIKTRGQQATLRCSPISGHTSVYWYQQALGLGLQFLLWYDEGEERNRGNFPPRFSGRQFPNYSSELNVNALELEDSALYLCASSFRSRGYEQYFGPGTRLTVT.

Remarks on this clone: The same CDR3 is also encoded by other DNA sequences in this sample. The chain links TRBV12-3 or TRBV12-4 to TRBJ1-5; D gene unclear. The CDR3 runs 12 residues. Between the trimmed V and J ends, which lost 7 bases and 8 bases, there was a span of 12 bases. CDR3 in DNA: TGTGCCAGCACCCTCGGCGGGGAGCCCCAGCATTTT. The encoded protein is CASTLGGEPQHF.

With respect to this clone: The same CDR3 is also encoded by other DNA sequences in this sample. The CDR3 coding sequence is TGTGCCAGCAGTTACTCAGGACAGAGTAATGAAAAACTGTTTTTT. Translated: CASSYSGQSNEKLFF. V is TRBV6-5 and J is TRBJ1-4; possibly TRBD1 for D (6 bases). Trimming removed 0 bases at V and 4 bases at J, with 9 bases between. The CDR3 has 15 amino acids. Germline V gene sequence: CDR1 MNHEY, CDR2 SVGAGI.

V gene TRBV12-3 or TRBV12-4 combines with J gene TRBJ1-2, with D perhaps TRBD1 (5 bases). Trimming stripped 4 bases from V and 6 bases from J, with 12 bases between. This CDR3 is built from 13 residues. As DNA, the CDR3 is TGTGCCAGCAGTTGGGGGGGATGGGATGGCTACACCTTC. It translates to CASSWGGWDGYTF.

The rearrangement joins TRBV18 to TRBJ2-5; 11 nucleotides match TRBD2. CDR1 and CDR2 (germline): KGHSH, LQKENI. The CDR3 has 15 amino acids. The V and J ends lost 6 bases and 2 bases, in that order; junction bases with no gene match: 5. This CDR3 reads CASSRLAGLQETQYF. Here the CDR3 DNA reads TGTGCCAGCTCCCGACTAGCGGGGTTACAAGAGACCCAGTACTTC.

The chain is built from TRBV11-3 and TRBJ2-7, with TRBD2 matching over 10 bases. The CDR3 is made up of 15 amino acids. Losses at the gene ends were 5 bases for V and 4 bases for J; bases not matched to a gene: 8. Germline V CDR1 and CDR2: SGHNT, YENEEA. CDR3: CASSPASGSRYEQYF. As DNA, the CDR3 is TGTGCCAGCAGCCCGGCTAGCGGGAGCCGGTACGAGCAGTACTTC.

The rearrangement uses TRBV19 and TRBJ2-7; TRBD1 aligns across 9 bases. Germline V gene data show CDR1 as LNHDA and CDR2 as SQIVND (reference sequence). Trimming cost V 5 bases and J 5 bases; bases outside gene matches: 7. The CDR3 extends over 14 amino acids. Here the CDR3 reads CASSPKQGANEQYF. The CDR3 coding sequence is TGTGCCAGTAGTCCAAAACAGGGGGCCAACGAGCAGTACTTC.

The table lists this clone with a count of one. The chain employs TRBV3-1 (or the pseudogene TRBV3-2) and TRBJ2-4; no reliable D call. The CDR3 loop spans 15 amino acids. CDR1 and CDR2 (germline): LGHDT, YNNKEL (reference sequence). V was clipped by 2 bases and J by 0 bases, with 8 bases between them. The chain's CDR3 is CASSQQMLAKNIQYF. The CDR3 nucleotides read TGTGCCAGCAGCCAACAGATGCTAGCCAAAAACATTCAGTACTTC.

As DNA, the CDR3 is TGTGCCAGCAGCTTAGGGGGGACAGGCTCCACCTATGGCTACACCTTC. Amino acids: CASSLGGTGSTYGYTF. The chain combines TRBV7-2 with TRBJ1-2; 8 nucleotides agree with TRBD1. CDR1 and CDR2 from the germline V gene are SGHTA and FQGNSA. Losses at the gene ends were 1 base for V and 4 bases for J; bases not matched to a gene: 8. CDR3 length: 16 amino acids. The full variable domain, rest sourced from reference TRBV7-2 and TRBJ1-2, is GAGVSQSPSNKVTEKGKDVELRCDPISGHTALYWYRQSLGQGLEFLIYFQGNSAPDKSGLPSDRFSAERTGGSVSTLTIQRTQQEDSAVYLCASSLGGTGSTYGYTFGSGTRLTVV.

The CDR3 nucleotides read TGTGCCAGCAGTTTGGACTTGGGAGAGACCCAGTACTTC. Residues: CASSLDLGETQYF. The chain recombines TRBV27 with TRBJ2-5, with a weak D call TRBD2 (5 bases). The germline V gene encodes CDR1 MNHEY and CDR2 SMNVEV (reference sequence). Trimming took off 3 bases at V and 4 bases at J, with 9 bases between the two ends. CDR3 size: 13 residues.

A single count supports this clone. The chain employs TRBV5-5 and TRBJ2-4, with 9 bases identical to TRBD1. V dropped 2 bases and J dropped 5; count of bases not matched to a gene: 8. Germline V CDR1 and CDR2: SGHKS, YYEKEE (reference sequence). CDR3 size: 16 residues. The CDR3 sequence: CASSFPPTGGQNIQYF. The CDR3 nucleotides are TGTGCCAGCAGCTTCCCACCCACAGGGGGCCAAAACATTCAGTACTTC.

The chain recombines TRBV3-1 (or the pseudogene TRBV3-2) with TRBJ2-3; 16 bases are a match to TRBD2. The CDR3 length is 20 residues. Germline V lookup: CDR1 LGHDT, CDR2 YNNKEL (reference sequence). J lost 2 bases, V lost 2 bases, and 10 bases had no gene match. The CDR3 DNA is TGTGCCAGCAGCCAACCGGGACTAGCGGGAGGGTTCCCCCCCACAGATACGCAGTATTTT. Translated: CASSQPGLAGGFPPTDTQYF.